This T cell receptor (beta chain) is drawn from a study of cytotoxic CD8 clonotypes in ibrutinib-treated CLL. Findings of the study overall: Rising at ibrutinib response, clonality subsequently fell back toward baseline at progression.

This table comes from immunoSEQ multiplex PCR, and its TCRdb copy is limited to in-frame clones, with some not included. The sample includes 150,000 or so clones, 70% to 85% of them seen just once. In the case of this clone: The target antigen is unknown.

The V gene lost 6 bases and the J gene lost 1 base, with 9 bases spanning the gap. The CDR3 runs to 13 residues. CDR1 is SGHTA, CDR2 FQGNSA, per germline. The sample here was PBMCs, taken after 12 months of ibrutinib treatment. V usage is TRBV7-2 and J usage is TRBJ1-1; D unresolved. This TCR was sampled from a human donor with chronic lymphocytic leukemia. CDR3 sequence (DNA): TGTGCCAGCAGTAGAGGAGGGAACACTGAAGCTTTCTTT. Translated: CASSRGGNTEAFF.